This TCR beta chain was recovered during a study of preoperative IRX-2 immunotherapy in early breast cancer. The table came from immunoSEQ multiplex PCR; TCRdb's copy has only in-frame clones and leaves some out. Seen here are about 89,000 clones, 86% observed once, and the top ten hold approximately 2%. Indicated treatment: preoperative locoregional IRX-2 cytokine immunotherapy. Preoperative locoregional IRX-2 cytokine immunotherapy was tested in the phase Ib source study. Per the germline V gene, CDR1 is KGHSH and CDR2 is LQKENI. This CDR3 is built from 13 residues. V dropped 2 bases and J dropped 0 bases, with 5 bases sitting between them.

The chain has TRBV18 and TRBJ2-7; D not resolved. The receptor comes from a human donor with breast cancer. The sample consisted of tumor tissue, taken after IRX-2 immunotherapy. CDR3 residues: CASSPVSSYEQYF. The CDR3 DNA sequence: TGTGCCAGCTCACCAGTAAGCTCCTACGAGCAGTACTTC.